The entry that follows covers one TCR beta chain sequence. This record belongs to a study of blood T cell repertoires in COVID-19. Study overall: Italy, Spain and the United States were the sources of the convalescent and acute COVID-19 samples. T cells, B-cell-depleted T cells, or PBMCs supplied cDNA or gDNA.

CDR3 length equals 14 residues. CDR1 MDHEN and CDR2 SYDVKM come from the germline V gene. V lost 2 bases and J lost 5, with 10 bases in between. Authors' methods: Counts of nucleated cells, estimated from reference gene primer amplification, were obtained. Produced via immunoSEQ multiplex PCR; TCRdb's table is partial and in-frame only. V, J and clone size reflect that table, while D and trimming were determined from the DNA. The sample yields fewer than 85,000 clones, 75% to 90% seen once. The chain is built from TRBV28 and TRBJ1-5, with no clear D. The TCR comes from a man aged 50-60 years with active COVID-19. The material sequenced was peripheral blood. The CDR3 loop reads CASSLIVSDQPQHF. The CDR3, as DNA: TGTGCCAGCAGTTTAATAGTCAGCGATCAGCCCCAGCATTTT.